This T cell receptor (beta chain) was obtained from a study of T cells in Graves' hyperthyroidism and ophthalmopathy. Study results and caveats: Ophthalmopathy got predicted by the model a median about 6.7 months before its onset.

Researchers barred patients who had uncontrolled infection, other autoimmune disease, pregnancy or lactation. The V gene's germline CDR1 is LGHDT and CDR2 YNNKEL (reference sequence). V was shortened by 8 bases and J by 8 bases, with 13 bases between the two germline ends. This CDR3 is built from 12 residues. This clonotype has only a few counts. Its antigen is unknown. RNA transcripts were the template for amplifying TCR beta CDR3 regions. TCR CDR3 underwent first-round RT-PCR with the HTBI primer set. TCRdb itself ran the multiplex PCR reads through MiXCR, one entry per CDR3 protein. The data show hundreds of thousands of distinct CDR3 sequences, 16% seen once.

This rearrangement joins TRBV3-1 to TRBJ2-1; D gene ambiguous. The sample comprised blood. The sequence was obtained from a woman aged 18-29 years with Graves' hyperthyroidism. In nucleotides, the CDR3 is TGTGCCAGCCTGAGTCATGGGGATGAGCAGTTCTTC. It codes for CASLSHGDEQFF.